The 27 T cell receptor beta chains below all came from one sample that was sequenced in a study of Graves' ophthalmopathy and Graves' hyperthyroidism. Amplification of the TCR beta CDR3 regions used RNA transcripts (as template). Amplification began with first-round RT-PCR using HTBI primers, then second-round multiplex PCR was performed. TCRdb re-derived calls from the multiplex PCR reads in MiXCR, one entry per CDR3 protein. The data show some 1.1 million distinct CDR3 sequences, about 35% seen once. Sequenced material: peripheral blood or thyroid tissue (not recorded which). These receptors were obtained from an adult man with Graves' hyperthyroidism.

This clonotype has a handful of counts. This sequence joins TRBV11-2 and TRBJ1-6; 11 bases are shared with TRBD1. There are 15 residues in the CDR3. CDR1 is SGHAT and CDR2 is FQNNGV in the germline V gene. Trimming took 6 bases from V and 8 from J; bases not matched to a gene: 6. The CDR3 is CASRSGTGGHSPLHF. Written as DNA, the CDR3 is TGTGCCAGCAGGTCTGGGACAGGGGGTCATTCACCCCTCCACTTT.

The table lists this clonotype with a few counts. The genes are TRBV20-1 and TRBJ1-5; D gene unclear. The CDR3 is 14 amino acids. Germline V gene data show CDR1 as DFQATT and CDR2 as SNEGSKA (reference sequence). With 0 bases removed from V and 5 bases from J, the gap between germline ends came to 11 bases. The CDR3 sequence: CSARDPAVDQPQHF. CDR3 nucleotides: TGCAGTGCTAGAGATCCGGCCGTAGATCAGCCCCAGCATTTT.

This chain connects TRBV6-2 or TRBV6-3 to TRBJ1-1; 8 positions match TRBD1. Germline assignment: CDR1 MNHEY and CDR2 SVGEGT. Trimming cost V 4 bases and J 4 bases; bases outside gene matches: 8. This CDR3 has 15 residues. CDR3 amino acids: CASSFTDRVGTEAFF. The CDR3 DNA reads TGTGCCAGCAGTTTCACGGACAGGGTTGGCACTGAAGCTTTCTTT.

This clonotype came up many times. The CDR3 nucleotides are TGTGCCAGCAGCTTCTCCAGCCCGAGCCCGAATGAAAAACTGTTTTTT. Amino acid sequence: CASSFSSPSPNEKLFF. The chain has TRBV7-2 and TRBJ1-4; no definite D call. This CDR3 comprises 16 residues. CDR1 is SGHTA, CDR2 FQGNSA, per germline. V gave up 3 bases and J gave up 5 bases, with 16 bases separating them. Supplemented by reference TRBV7-2 and TRBJ1-4, the full variable domain reads GAGVSQSPSNKVTEKGKDVELRCDPISGHTALYWYRQSLGQGLEFLIYFQGNSAPDKSGLPSDRFSAERTGGSVSTLTIQRTQQEDSAVYLCASSFSSPSPNEKLFFGSGTQLSVL.

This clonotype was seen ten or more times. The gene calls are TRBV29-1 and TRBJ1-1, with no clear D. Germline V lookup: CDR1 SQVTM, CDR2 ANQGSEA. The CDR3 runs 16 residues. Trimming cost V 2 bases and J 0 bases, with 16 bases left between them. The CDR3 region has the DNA TGCAGCGTTGAATTCCTGGGAGGCAGAATGAACACTGAAGCTTTCTTT. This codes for CSVEFLGGRMNTEAFF.

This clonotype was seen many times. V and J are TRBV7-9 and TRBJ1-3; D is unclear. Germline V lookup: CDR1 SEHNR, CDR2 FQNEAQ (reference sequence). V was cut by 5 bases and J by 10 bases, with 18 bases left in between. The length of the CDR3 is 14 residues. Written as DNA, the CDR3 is TGTGCCAGCAGCCACCCGGGGAACCCGTCGACCATATATTTT. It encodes CASSHPGNPSTIYF. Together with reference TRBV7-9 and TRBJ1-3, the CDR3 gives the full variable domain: DTGVSQNPRHKITKRGQNVTFRCDPISEHNRLYWYRQTLGQGPEFLTYFQNEAQLEKSRLLSDRFSAERPKGSFSTLEIQRTEQGDSAMYLCASSHPGNPSTIYFGEGSWLTVV.

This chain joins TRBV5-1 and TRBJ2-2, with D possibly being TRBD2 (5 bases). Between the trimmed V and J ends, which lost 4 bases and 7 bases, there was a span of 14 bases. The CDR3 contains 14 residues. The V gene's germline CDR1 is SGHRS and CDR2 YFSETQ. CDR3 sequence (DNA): TGCGCCAGCAGCACTCTAGCCAAAGACGGGGAGCTGTTTTTT. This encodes CASSTLAKDGELFF.

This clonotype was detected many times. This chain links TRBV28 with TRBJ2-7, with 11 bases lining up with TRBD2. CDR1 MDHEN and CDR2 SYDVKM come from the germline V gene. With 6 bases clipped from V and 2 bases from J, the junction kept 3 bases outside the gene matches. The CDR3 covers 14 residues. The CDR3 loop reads CASRGSGGAYEQYF. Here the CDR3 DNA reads TGTGCCAGCAGAGGTAGCGGGGGGGCCTACGAGCAGTACTTC.

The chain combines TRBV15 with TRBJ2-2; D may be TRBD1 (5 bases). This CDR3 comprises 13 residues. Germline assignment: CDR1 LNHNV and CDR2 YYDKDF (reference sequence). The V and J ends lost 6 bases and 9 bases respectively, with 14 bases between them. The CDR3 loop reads CATRGAGARELFF. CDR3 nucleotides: TGTGCCACCAGGGGCGCTGGGGCCAGGGAGCTGTTTTTT. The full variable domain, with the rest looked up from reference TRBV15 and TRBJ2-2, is DAMVIQNPRYQVTQFGKPVTLSCSQTLNHNVMYWYQQKSSQAPKLLFHYYDKDFNNEADTPDNFQSRRPNTSFCFLDIRSPGLGDTAMYLCATRGAGARELFFGEGSRLTVL.

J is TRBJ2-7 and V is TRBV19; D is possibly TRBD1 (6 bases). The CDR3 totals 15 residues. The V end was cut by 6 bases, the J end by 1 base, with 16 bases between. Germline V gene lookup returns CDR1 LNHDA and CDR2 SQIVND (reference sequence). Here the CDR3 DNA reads TGTGCCAGTAGACTCCGGGACACGAATTCCTACGAGCAGTACTTC. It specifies CASRLRDTNSYEQYF.

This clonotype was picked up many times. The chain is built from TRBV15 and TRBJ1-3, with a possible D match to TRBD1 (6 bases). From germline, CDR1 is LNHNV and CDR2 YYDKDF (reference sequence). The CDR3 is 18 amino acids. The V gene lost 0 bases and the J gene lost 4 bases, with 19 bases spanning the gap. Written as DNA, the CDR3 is TGTGCCACCAGCAGAGATAGGTCGAGCGGGGGCGCGGGAAACACCATATATTTT. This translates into CATSRDRSSGGAGNTIYF.

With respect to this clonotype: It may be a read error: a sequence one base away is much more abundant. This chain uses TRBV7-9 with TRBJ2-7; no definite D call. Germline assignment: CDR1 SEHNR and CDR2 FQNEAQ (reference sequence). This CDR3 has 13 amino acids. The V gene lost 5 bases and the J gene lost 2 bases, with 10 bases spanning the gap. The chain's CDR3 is CASSPPETYEQYF. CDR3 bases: TGTGCCAGCAGCCCCCCGGAGACCTACGAGCAGTACTTC.

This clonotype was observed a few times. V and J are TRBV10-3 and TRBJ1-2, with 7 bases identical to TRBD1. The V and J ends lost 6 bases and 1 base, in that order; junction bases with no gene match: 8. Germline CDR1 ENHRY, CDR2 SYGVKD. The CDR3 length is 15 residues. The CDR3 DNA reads TGTGCCATCAGGGAACAGGACAGGCGTAACTATGGCTACACCTTC. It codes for CAIREQDRRNYGYTF.

CDR3: CASSAISGTEAFF. The CDR3 region has the DNA TGTGCCAGCAGCGCAATCTCGGGGACTGAAGCTTTCTTT. The chain is built from TRBV2 and TRBJ1-1; D is ambiguous. CDR1 is SNHLY, CDR2 FYNNEI, per germline. The V end lost 6 bases, the J end lost 5 bases, and 13 bases lay between the germline ends. CDR3 length: 13 residues.

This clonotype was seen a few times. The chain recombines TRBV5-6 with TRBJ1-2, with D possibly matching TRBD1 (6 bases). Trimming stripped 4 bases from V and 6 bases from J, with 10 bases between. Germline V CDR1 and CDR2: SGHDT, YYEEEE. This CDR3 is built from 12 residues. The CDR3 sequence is CASSNTGNGYTF. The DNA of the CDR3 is TGTGCCAGCAGCAATACAGGGAATGGCTACACCTTC.

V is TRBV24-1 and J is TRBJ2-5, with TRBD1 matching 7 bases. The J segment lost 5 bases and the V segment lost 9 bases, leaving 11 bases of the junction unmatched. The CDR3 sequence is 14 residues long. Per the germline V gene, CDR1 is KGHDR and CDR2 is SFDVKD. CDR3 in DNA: TGTGCCACCGGGGGAGACAGGGTAACGGAGACCCAGTACTTC. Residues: CATGGDRVTETQYF.

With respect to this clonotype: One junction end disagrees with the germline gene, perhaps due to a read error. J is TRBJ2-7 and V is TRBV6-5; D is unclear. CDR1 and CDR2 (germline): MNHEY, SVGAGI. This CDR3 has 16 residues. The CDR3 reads CASRPVRGRPTYGQYF. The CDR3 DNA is TGTGCCAGCAGGCCTGTGCGTGGCAGACCTACCTACGGGCAGTACTTC.

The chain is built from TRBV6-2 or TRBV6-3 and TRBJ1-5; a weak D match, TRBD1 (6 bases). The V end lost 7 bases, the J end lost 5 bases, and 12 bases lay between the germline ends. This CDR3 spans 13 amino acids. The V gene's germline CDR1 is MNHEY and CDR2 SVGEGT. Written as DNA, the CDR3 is TGTGCCAGCACCAACAGGGAAGATCAGCCCCAGCATTTT. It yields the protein CASTNREDQPQHF.

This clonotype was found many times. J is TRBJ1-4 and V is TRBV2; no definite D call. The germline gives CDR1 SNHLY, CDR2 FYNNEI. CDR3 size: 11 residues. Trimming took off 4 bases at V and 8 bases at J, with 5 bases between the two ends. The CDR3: CASSVREKLFF. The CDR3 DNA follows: TGTGCCAGCAGTGTCCGGGAAAAACTGTTTTTT. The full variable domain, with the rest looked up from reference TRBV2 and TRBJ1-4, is EPEVTQTPSHQVTQMGQEVILRCVPISNHLYFYWYRQILGQKVEFLVSFYNNEISEKSEIFDDQFSVERPDGSNFTLKIRSTKLEDSAMYFCASSVREKLFFGSGTQLSVL.

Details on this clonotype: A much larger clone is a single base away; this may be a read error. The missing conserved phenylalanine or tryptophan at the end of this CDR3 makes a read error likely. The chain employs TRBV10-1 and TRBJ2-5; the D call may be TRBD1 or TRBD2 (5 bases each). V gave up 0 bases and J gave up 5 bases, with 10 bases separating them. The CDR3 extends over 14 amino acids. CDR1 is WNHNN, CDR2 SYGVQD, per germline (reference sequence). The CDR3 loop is CASSESGAPETQYL. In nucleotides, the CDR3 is TGCGCCAGCAGTGAGTCCGGGGCCCCCGAGACCCAGTACCTC.

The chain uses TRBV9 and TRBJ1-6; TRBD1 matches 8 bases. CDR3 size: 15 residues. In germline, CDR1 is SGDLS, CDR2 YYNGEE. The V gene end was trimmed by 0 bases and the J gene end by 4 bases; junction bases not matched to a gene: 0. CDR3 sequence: CASSVGQGYNSPLHF. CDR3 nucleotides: TGTGCCAGCAGCGTAGGACAGGGGTATAATTCACCCCTCCACTTT.

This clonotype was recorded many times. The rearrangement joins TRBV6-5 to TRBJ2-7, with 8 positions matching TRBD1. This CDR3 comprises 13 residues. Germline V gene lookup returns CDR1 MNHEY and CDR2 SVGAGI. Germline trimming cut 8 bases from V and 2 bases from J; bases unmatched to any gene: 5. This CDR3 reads CASGETGAYEQYF. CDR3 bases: TGTGCCAGCGGAGAGACAGGGGCCTACGAGCAGTACTTC.

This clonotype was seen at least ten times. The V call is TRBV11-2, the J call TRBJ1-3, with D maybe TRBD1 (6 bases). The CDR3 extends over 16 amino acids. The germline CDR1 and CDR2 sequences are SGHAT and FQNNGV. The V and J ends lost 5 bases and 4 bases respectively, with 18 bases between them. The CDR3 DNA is TGTGCCAGCAGCGTAGCCTCTGGACAGCGCGGAAACACCATATATTTT. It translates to CASSVASGQRGNTIYF.

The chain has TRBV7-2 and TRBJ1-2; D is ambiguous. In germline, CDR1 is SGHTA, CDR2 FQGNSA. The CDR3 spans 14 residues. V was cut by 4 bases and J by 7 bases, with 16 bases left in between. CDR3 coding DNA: TGTGCCAGCAGCTCGAAGGCGGGCGTTGGTGGCTACACCTTC. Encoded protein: CASSSKAGVGGYTF.

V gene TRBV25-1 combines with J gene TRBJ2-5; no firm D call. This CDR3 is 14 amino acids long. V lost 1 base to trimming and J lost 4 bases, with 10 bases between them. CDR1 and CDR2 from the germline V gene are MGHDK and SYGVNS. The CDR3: CASSEFGRLETQYF. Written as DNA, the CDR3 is TGTGCCAGCAGTGAATTTGGGCGGTTAGAGACCCAGTACTTC. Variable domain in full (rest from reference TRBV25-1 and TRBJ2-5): EADIYQTPRYLVIGTGKKITLECSQTMGHDKMYWYQQDPGMELHLIHYSYGVNSTEKGDLSSESTVSRIRTEHFPLTLESARPSHTSQYLCASSEFGRLETQYFGPGTRLLVL.

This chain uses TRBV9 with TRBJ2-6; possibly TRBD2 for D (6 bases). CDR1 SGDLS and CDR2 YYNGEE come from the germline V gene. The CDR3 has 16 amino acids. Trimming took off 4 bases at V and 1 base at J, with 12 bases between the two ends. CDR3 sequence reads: CASSRGSRSGANVLTF. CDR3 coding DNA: TGTGCCAGCAGCCGGGGGTCGCGTTCTGGGGCCAACGTCCTGACTTTC.

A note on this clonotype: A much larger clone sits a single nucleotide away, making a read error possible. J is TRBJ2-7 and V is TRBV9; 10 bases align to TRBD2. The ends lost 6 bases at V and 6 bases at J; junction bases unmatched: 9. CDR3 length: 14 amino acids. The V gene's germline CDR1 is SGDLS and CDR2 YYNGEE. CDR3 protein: CASNIAGGFCEQYF. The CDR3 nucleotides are TGTGCCAGCAACATAGCGGGGGGATTCTGCGAGCAGTACTTC.